This is a list of T cell receptor beta chains from one sample in a study of cytomegalovirus exposure and HLA in healthy donors. Using immunoSEQ multiplex PCR, the repertoire was profiled, and TCRdb retains in-frame clones only, with some absent. Of 84,000 or so clones in the sample, more than 65% were seen once. What was sequenced was PBMCs. All receptors come from a man aged 25-45 years in good health and CMV-seronegative. CDR3s include the opening cysteine and the closing phenylalanine or tryptophan. A D gene is named only where the DNA matches it firmly. Size values are once, few and many counts, or a class for expanded clones, and some rows have none.

V: TRBV5-1
J: TRBJ2-1
D: .
size: .
CDR3: CASSLGPAQGGQFF
DNA: TGCGCCAGCAGCTTGGGTCCAGCCCAGGGGGGGCAGTTCTTC

V: TRBV25-1
J: TRBJ2-1
D: TRBD2
size: .
CDR3: CASSGVLGGAYNEQFF
DNA: TGTGCCAGCAGTGGGGTCCTCGGGGGGGCATACAATGAGCAGTTCTTC

V: TRBV29-1
J: TRBJ1-2
D: TRBD1
size: few
CDR3: CSVDRDPGEHGYTF
DNA: TGCAGCGTGGACAGGGATCCCGGTGAGCATGGCTACACCTTC

V: TRBV6-1
J: TRBJ1-2
D: TRBD1
size: .
CDR3: CASSEGTGGDGGYTF
DNA: TGTGCCAGCAGTGAAGGCACAGGGGGTGACGGAGGCTACACCTTC

V: TRBV5-6
J: TRBJ2-3
D: .
size: .
CDR3: CASSVQGSTDTQYF
DNA: TGTGCCAGCAGTGTCCAGGGTAGCACAGATACGCAGTATTTT

V: TRBV25-1
J: TRBJ2-3
D: TRBD2
size: .
CDR3: CASSDYPSGSTDTQYF
DNA: TGTGCCAGCAGTGATTATCCTAGCGGGTCCACAGATACGCAGTATTTT

V: TRBV18
J: TRBJ2-5
D: TRBD2
size: .
CDR3: CASSPAPSGGKETQYF
DNA: TGTGCCAGCTCACCAGCTCCTAGCGGGGGGAAGGAGACCCAGTACTTC

V: TRBV4-2
J: TRBJ2-6
D: .
size: .
CDR3: CASSQALTDSGANVLTF
DNA: TGTGCCAGCAGCCAGGCACTGACTGACTCTGGGGCCAACGTCCTGACTTTC

V: TRBV11-2
J: TRBJ1-1
D: TRBD1
size: .
CDR3: CASSTSPGQYHEAFF
DNA: TGTGCCAGCAGCACTAGCCCGGGACAGTACCATGAAGCTTTCTTT

V: TRBV15
J: TRBJ2-1
D: .
size: few
CDR3: CATSRDVGANEQFF
DNA: TGTGCCACCAGCAGAGATGTAGGGGCCAATGAGCAGTTCTTC

V: TRBV19
J: TRBJ1-5
D: .
size: .
CDR3: CASSRGLGQPQHF
DNA: TGTGCCAGTAGTAGGGGCCTCGGTCAGCCCCAGCATTTT

V: TRBV7-6
J: TRBJ2-1
D: TRBD1
size: .
CDR3: CASSSGTGQGAFRYNEQFF
DNA: TGTGCCAGCAGCAGTGGCACGGGACAGGGGGCCTTTAGGTACAATGAGCAGTTCTTC

V: TRBV6-4
J: TRBJ1-2
D: .
size: .
CDR3: CASSDSRDSGYGYTF
DNA: TGTGCCAGCAGTGACTCCAGGGACTCGGGGTATGGCTACACCTTC